This T cell receptor (beta chain) was profiled in a study of graft-versus-host responses after intestinal transplantation (dated by TCRdb to the early 2020s). At the level of the whole study: The transplants that recipients received were multivisceral, liver-intestinal, or isolated intestinal. Anti-thymocyte globulin induction was given to all recipients, followed by maintenance tacrolimus and steroids for approximately three years. After intestinal transplantation, graft-versus-host and host-versus-graft alloreactive T cell clones were followed in the graft, circulation and bone marrow using bulk TCR-beta CDR3 sequencing. Alloreactive clones were identified by sequencing pre-transplant mixed lymphocyte reaction products and comparing these products with unstimulated pre-transplant donor and recipient T cells. The cohort enrolled 24 intestinal transplant recipients including one retransplant, and a few patients lacking pretransplant specimens were excluded. A peak of at least 4% donor T cells among recipient peripheral blood mononuclear cells was the definition used for donor T cell macrochimerism. Samples from a few later patients were sequenced in-house on an Illumina MiSeq with MiXCR processing rather than by the commercial service. General conclusions and limits of the study: In patients with donor T cell macrochimerism, the allografts had high GvH to HvG T cell clonal ratios. Early after transplant, peak levels of circulating GvH clones were found to be associated with declines in HvG clones. GvH clones were detected in recipient bone marrow, and some appeared earlier in ileal mucosa or blood, consistent with an intestinal mucosal origin. Conclusions were limited by the relatively low number and heterogeneity of intestinal transplant patients.

The sample's time point label, in plain terms: cells obtained before transplantation from donor or recipient. CD3+CD4+ and CD3+CD8+ populations were FACS-sorted from unstimulated pre-transplant donor and recipient cells taken from spleen or lymph nodes. Details on this clone: Its antigen is currently not known. The record has no base qualities; no much larger clone is one base away.

To prepare the library, the immunoSEQ multiplex PCR assay was applied. For most patients, genomic DNA was isolated using the Qiagen DNeasy Blood and Tissue Kit and was shipped frozen to Adaptive Biotechnologies for TCR sequencing. Adaptive Biotechnologies carried out high-throughput TCR-beta CDR3 sequencing of genomic DNA for most patients. Turning to the authors' computational methods: TCR sequencing data for around 19 patients were retrieved from Adaptive's ImmunoSEQ software; a few other patients were processed with MiXCR and VDJtools. CD4 versus CD8 sorting errors were corrected by removing sequences found in both subsets at a frequency ratio below 5:1. Because the origin of CDR3 nucleotide sequences shared between donor and recipient could not be assigned, those sequences were removed. At least 2-fold expansion over unstimulated cells and a minimum CFSE-low frequency of 0.002% (template counts) or 0.001% (read counts) were required for clones to be classified as alloreactive. A clone was considered mappable if detected in the sequenced pre-transplant spleen, lymph node, or MLR CFSE-low populations of the donor or recipient. The cumulative frequency of alloreactive clones was calculated as a percentage of all sequences, weighted by copy number. TCRdb holds this immuneACCESS table with in-frame rearrangements only. Some clones are missing; in checked studies, unresolved V genes explain under half, and the rest has no known cause. V, J and clone size reflect that table, while D and trimming were determined from the DNA. Recorded for this sample are about 110,000 clones; around 93% of them occurred a single time. 0.4% to 0.55% of the sample goes to the ten largest clones.

The germline V gene (reference sequence) sets CDR1 to SGHAT and CDR2 to FQDESV. Inclusive of the bounding cysteine and phenylalanine, the CDR3 is 14 residues long. CDR3 DNA only is kept here, 42 bases in frame from base 1. Trimmed from V: 0 bases; trimmed from J: 4 bases; junction bases lacking a gene match: 3. The chain uses TRBV11-1 and TRBJ2-7, with TRBD2 matching 7 junction bases. The sequence was obtained from a human donor who received an intestinal transplant. The sequences come from unstimulated CD8+ T cells sorted from spleen or lymph node cells, collected before intestinal transplant. The CDR3 corresponds to CASSLAGLTYEQYF. In nucleotide form, the sequence is TGTGCCAGCAGCTTAGCGGGACTAACTTACGAGCAGTACTTC.